This T cell receptor (beta chain) was profiled in a study of radiation and T cells in renal cell carcinoma (dated by TCRdb to between 2020 and 2021). About the full investigation: The samples were drawn from a clinical trial, where primary renal cell carcinomas were treated with 15 Gy of stereotactic body radiation therapy and then removed by nephrectomy 4 weeks afterward. TCR beta sequencing covered 50 to 55 samples in total, comprising around 26 tumors and about 27 peripheral blood samples. Across all 50 or so samples, over 4,000,000 unique CDR3 nucleotide sequences encoding 2,658,974 unique CDR3 amino acid sequences were identified.

What the authors observed across the whole study: Tracking of blood repertoire dynamics stopped at roughly four weeks after treatment, with no follow-up past that point. Because pretreatment tumor biopsies were not available, the baseline intratumoral presence of clonotypes could not be determined. An increase in top tumor clonotypes in blood was observed from baseline to 2 weeks post-radiation, followed by contraction by 4 weeks, which was taken to suggest transient expansion of tumor-resident clones. Because the trial had a single-armed design, the trial could not examine how radiation dose or scheduling affected the TCR repertoire.

A remark on this clone: The clone's antigen remains unknown. Base-call qualities are not available, and no considerably larger clone is one nucleotide away.

The immunoSEQ kit was used, according to the manufacturer's recommendations, to generate TCR beta libraries from genomic DNA. For library preparation, a first multiplex PCR was performed with proprietary primers, followed by a second PCR in which unique barcodes were added, and bead cleanups were performed after each round. Each sample batch included a kit-provided positive control reaction and a negative control reaction. The final libraries were assessed on an Agilent 4200 TapeStation D1000 ScreenTape, pooled by volume, and quantified by qPCR. Sequencing was performed on an Illumina NextSeq500 with a MidOutput 150-cycle cartridge, and 156 Read1 and 15 Index1 cycles were run with kit custom primers. The pooled library was loaded at roughly 1 pM, and about 20% PhiX control was spiked in. In the paper's pipeline: Vendor-processed data were analyzed in R, with a clonotype defined as all T cells sharing the same CDR3 nucleotide sequence. For clone abundance analyses, frequencies were normalized to the 10,000 most abundant clones in each sample. Public T cell clones, averaging fewer than five per sample, were removed before analysis. An abundance difference of at least 32-fold between compartments was the criterion for calling clonotypes tumor-enriched or baseline blood-enriched. A beta-binomial differential abundance model was applied to find clonotypes that expanded or contracted between blood time points. The Baroni-Urbani and Buser coefficient was used to measure tumor-blood repertoire similarity, and groups were compared with two-tailed Wilcoxon tests in R. TCRdb carries this immuneACCESS record with in-frame sequences only. Its versions omit some clonotypes, under half of them owing to an unresolved V gene in the studies checked, with the rest unexplained. The V and J calls and clone size were taken over from that table, and D and trimming were inferred from the DNA. The sample yields 110,000 to 150,000 clones; 70% to 90% were counted once. 12% of the sample rests with the top ten.

The sample's time point label, decoded: baseline pretreatment blood. Interpreted using the paper, the treatment or condition label stands for: 15 Gy SBRT to primary tumor, nephrectomy 4 weeks later. To follow tumor-enriched clonotypes, serial peripheral blood was collected from radiation-treated patients at baseline and at 2 weeks and 4 weeks after SBRT. Renal cell carcinoma with clear cell pathology was present in all patients. Genomic DNA for TCR sequencing was prepared using the QIAamp DNA Blood Mini Kit (Qiagen). Only samples passing all quality control checks were included in the analyses. The CDR3 starts with the cysteine, ends with the phenylalanine, and has 14 residues. The read is trimmed to its CDR3 DNA, 42 bases read in frame from base 1. The CDR1 and CDR2 encoded by the germline V gene (reference sequence) are SEHNR and FQNEAQ. The V end loses 6 bases and the J end loses 8 bases, and a stretch of 16 bases separates them.

The chain uses TRBV7-9 and TRBJ1-4; possibly the D gene is TRBD1, per 5 matching bases. The receptor was isolated from a woman between 50 and 59 years old with renal cell carcinoma. The sequencing here drew on blood, taken from a patient whose treatment included radiotherapy and nephrectomy. This receptor has the CDR3 CASRRGAEEEKLFF. The nucleotides read TGTGCCAGCAGGCGTGGGGCTGAGGAGGAAAAACTGTTTTTT.